Listed here are 19 T cell receptor beta chains from one sample, sequenced in a study of shared clonotypes between healthy human individuals. Profiled with immunoSEQ multiplex PCR; TCRdb holds only in-frame clones, not every one. The sample includes around 2.5 million clones, roughly 93% of them seen just once. Sequencing was done on a sample of naive CD4+ T cells from PBMCs. Subset given: CD45RA+ positively selected. Receptors were obtained from a man aged 18 to 29 in good health. Some clones in this sample may be carry-over from other donors' samples.

The rearrangement joins TRBV2 to TRBJ1-1; D gene unclear. The CDR3 is 14 residues long. CDR1 and CDR2 from the germline V gene are SNHLY and FYNNEI. Trimming left V 4 bases short and J 5 bases short, with 14 bases between. DNA of the CDR3: TGTGCCAGCAGTGGAGCAGGCGCGGGTACTGAAGCTTTCTTT. This gives the protein CASSGAGAGTEAFF.

The chain has TRBV18 and TRBJ1-5; 9 bases line up with TRBD1. Trimming cost V 5 bases and J 4 bases; bases outside gene matches: 3. This CDR3 region has 14 residues. CDR1 and CDR2 (germline): KGHSH, LQKENI. CDR3 amino acids: CASSSGTGNQPQHF. CDR3 bases: TGTGCCAGCTCATCCGGGACAGGGAATCAGCCCCAGCATTTT.

Turning to this clone: The same CDR3 can be traced to other DNA sequences in this sample. This rearrangement joins TRBV20-1 to TRBJ2-3; D is unresolved. Germline V gives CDR1 DFQATT, CDR2 SNEGSKA (reference sequence). There are 11 residues in the CDR3. Trimming left V 1 base short and J 6 bases short, with 5 bases between. The CDR3 is CSARVTDTQYF. CDR3 coding DNA: TGCAGTGCTAGAGTGACGGATACGCAGTATTTT.

This chain uses TRBV9 with TRBJ2-2, with 9 nucleotides matching TRBD1. Germline-derived CDR1 and CDR2 are SGDLS and YYNGEE. CDR3 length: 15 amino acids. V shed 4 bases and J 6 bases; nucleotides not matched to a gene: 7. Here the CDR3 DNA reads TGTGCCAGCAGCAAAAACAGGGGGCGGTCCGGGGAGCTGTTTTTT. Its protein is CASSKNRGRSGELFF. Full variable domain (remainder filled in from reference TRBV9 and TRBJ2-2): DSGVTQTPKHLITATGQRVTLRCSPRSGDLSVYWYQQSLDQGLQFLIQYYNGEERAKGNILERFSAQQFPDLHSELNLSSLELGDSALYFCASSKNRGRSGELFFGEGSRLTVL.

This chain connects TRBV9 to TRBJ2-7, with D tentatively TRBD1 (6 bases). V dropped 0 bases and J dropped 3 bases, with 13 bases sitting between them. Germline CDR1 and CDR2: SGDLS and YYNGEE. CDR3 length: 15 residues. The CDR3 is CASSVGAGAFYEQYF. The CDR3 DNA sequence: TGTGCCAGCAGCGTAGGGGCAGGGGCCTTCTACGAGCAGTACTTC.

The V and J genes are TRBV6-6 and TRBJ2-7, with 10 positions matching TRBD1. V dropped 6 bases and J dropped 5; count of bases not matched to a gene: 13. CDR3 length: 16 residues. Germline values: CDR1 MNHNY, CDR2 SVGAGI (reference sequence). The DNA for the CDR3 is TGTGCCAGCAGAGACACCGGGACAGGGGCCGGAAACGAGCAGTACTTC. This encodes CASRDTGTGAGNEQYF.

The count of this clone is one. This rearrangement joins TRBV27 to TRBJ2-1; TRBD2 matches 7 bases. V dropped 3 bases and J dropped 7; count of bases not matched to a gene: 9. Germline V CDR1 and CDR2: MNHEY, SMNVEV (reference sequence). The CDR3 loop spans 15 amino acids. This chain's CDR3 is CASSLGRSGANEQFF. The CDR3 nucleotides are TGTGCCAGCAGTTTGGGTAGGAGCGGGGCAAATGAGCAGTTCTTC.

The rearrangement links TRBV6-4 to TRBJ1-1; 9 nucleotides align to TRBD1. Trimming at V came to 6 bases and at J to 6 bases, leaving 5 bases not matched to a gene. Germline assignment: CDR1 MRHNA and CDR2 SNTAGT. The CDR3 covers 13 residues. The CDR3 DNA reads TGTGCCAGCAGGGGACAGGGAATCTCTGAAGCTTTCTTT. Its protein is CASRGQGISEAFF.

This clone has only one observation. The gene calls are TRBV5-1 and TRBJ2-7, with TRBD1 matching over 8 bases. J lost 1 base, V lost 3 bases, and 6 bases had no gene match. The CDR3 totals 15 residues. In germline, CDR1 is SGHRS, CDR2 YFSETQ. The DNA for the CDR3 is TGCGCCAGCAGCTCAGATGGACAGGGTTCCTACGAGCAGTACTTC. It specifies CASSSDGQGSYEQYF.

This clone was observed once. The CDR3 DNA follows: TGTGCCAGCAGCAAACGGACTAGCGGGTACACCGGGGAGCTGTTTTTT. Protein sequence: CASSKRTSGYTGELFF. The rearrangement joins TRBV7-3 to TRBJ2-2; 11 bases line up with TRBD2. The CDR3 sequence is 16 residues long. Germline V CDR1 and CDR2: SGHTA, FQGTGA. The ends lost 5 bases at V and 3 bases at J; junction bases unmatched: 5.

The chain joins TRBV7-9 to TRBJ1-3; weak D call: TRBD1 (5 bases). This CDR3 region has 15 residues. CDR1 and CDR2 (germline): SEHNR, FQNEAQ (reference sequence). Trimming left V 1 base short and J 9 bases short, with 16 bases between. This CDR3 reads CASSLGGRQEVTIYF. CDR3 bases: TGTGCCAGCAGCTTAGGGGGACGGCAGGAAGTCACCATATATTTT.

The chain carries TRBV6-1 and TRBJ2-3; no definite D call. The ends were cut back, 11 bases at V and 5 bases at J, with 20 bases in the middle. Germline V gene lookup returns CDR1 MNHNS and CDR2 SASEGT. The CDR3 runs to 14 residues. CDR3 loop: CALQRAVSRDTQYF. The CDR3, as DNA: TGTGCCCTACAACGGGCAGTTTCGAGAGATACGCAGTATTTT.

The J gene is TRBJ2-5, the V gene TRBV5-1, with unresolved D. CDR3 length: 14 amino acids. The germline gives CDR1 SGHRS, CDR2 YFSETQ. V shed 0 bases and J shed 1 base, with 7 bases lying between them. The CDR3 reads CASSLDWAQETQYF. CDR3 DNA: TGCGCCAGCAGCTTGGATTGGGCCCAAGAGACCCAGTACTTC.

The chain combines TRBV28 with TRBJ1-2; no clear D. Trimming cost V 6 bases and J 2 bases, with 7 bases left between them. CDR3 size: 12 residues. From germline, CDR1 is MDHEN and CDR2 SYDVKM. The CDR3 DNA reads as TGTGCCAGCAGCACAGTAAACTATGGCTACACCTTC. It specifies CASSTVNYGYTF.

The rearrangement joins TRBV6-5 to TRBJ2-2; D gene unclear. The V and J ends lost 7 bases and 4 bases respectively, with 13 bases between them. This CDR3 has 14 residues. Per the germline V gene, CDR1 is MNHEY and CDR2 is SVGAGI. The CDR3 DNA reads as TGTGCCAGCACCCTACGGCGCCCCACCGGGGAGCTGTTTTTT. Protein sequence: CASTLRRPTGELFF.

The rearrangement links TRBV5-1 to TRBJ2-5; D is perhaps TRBD2 (6 bases). Trimming left V 0 bases short and J 0 bases short, with 15 bases between. This CDR3 contains 17 residues. Germline V gene sequence: CDR1 SGHRS, CDR2 YFSETQ. Here the CDR3 DNA reads TGCGCCAGCAGCTTGGGATCTGGGGGGACGTACCAAGAGACCCAGTACTTC. It encodes CASSLGSGGTYQETQYF.

This clone was counted once. The gene calls are TRBV7-9 and TRBJ2-7; D gene unclear. The V end lost 1 base, the J end lost 2 bases, and 12 bases lay between the germline ends. This CDR3 is 15 amino acids long. Germline CDR1 reads SEHNR; CDR2 reads FQNEAQ (reference sequence). CDR3 sequence (DNA): TGTGCCAGCAGCTTAGTGCGCGAAGTTCCCTACGAGCAGTACTTC. Its protein product is CASSLVREVPYEQYF.

The chain recombines TRBV5-1 with TRBJ2-3, with 13 nucleotides matching TRBD2. The junction had 7 bases not matched to a gene; V was cut back by 4 bases and J by 5 bases. The germline gives CDR1 SGHRS, CDR2 YFSETQ. The CDR3 is made up of 16 amino acids. The CDR3 is CASSPGLAGVQDTQYF. DNA of the CDR3: TGCGCCAGCAGCCCCGGACTAGCGGGAGTACAAGATACGCAGTATTTT.

V and J are TRBV7-2 and TRBJ2-5, with D unresolved. The CDR3 contains 15 residues. The V gene lost 2 bases and the J gene lost 4 bases, with 14 bases spanning the gap. Germline V gives CDR1 SGHTA, CDR2 FQGNSA. The CDR3 loop is CASSLNPHHGETQYF. DNA for the CDR3: TGTGCCAGCAGCTTAAATCCCCACCACGGAGAGACCCAGTACTTC.